Listed below are T cell receptor beta chains from one sample, sequenced in a study of T cell changes during pregnancy in multiple sclerosis. The assay was immunoSEQ multiplex PCR, and TCRdb's table has in-frame clones only and misses some. This table has 65,000 to 85,000 clones, 92% appearing once. Sequencing used CD4+ T cells from peripheral blood mononuclear cells, obtained after pregnancy. These receptor sequences come from a female donor with multiple sclerosis, enrolled in a pregnancy study. CDR3s include the opening cysteine and the closing phenylalanine or tryptophan. A D gene is named only where the DNA matches it firmly. For some rows the clone size is stated as once, few or many, or as a class when expanded; others skip it.

cdr3_length clone_size j_call v_call d_call cdr3_aa
15 . TRBJ1-1 TRBV6-5 . CASSYFGRENTEAFF
14 once TRBJ1-1 TRBV7-2 . CASSARGMDTEAFF
14 . TRBJ2-7 TRBV7-2 . CASSLEGGRYEQYF
16 . TRBJ2-1 TRBV9 TRBD2 CASSDRRGGGYNEQFF
15 . TRBJ2-1 TRBV6-1 TRBD1 CASRQGRNSYNEQFF
15 . TRBJ2-7 TRBV9 TRBD1 CASSVATGTYYEQYF
14 . TRBJ1-1 TRBV28 . CASSPSGTSFAAFF
11 . TRBJ2-1 TRBV20-1 . CSARRDNEQFF
19 . TRBJ2-2 TRBV7-8 . CASSQRGGVGGRNTGELFF
12 . TRBJ1-2 TRBV5-6 . CASRDGAYGYTF
16 . TRBJ1-5 TRBV15 TRBD1 CATSGGQGPLNQPQHF
14 . TRBJ1-2 TRBV6-1 TRBD1 CASSPRQGDYGYTF
15 . TRBJ1-3 TRBV7-9 . CASSSFGDSGNTIYF
16 . TRBJ2-1 TRBV5-1 . CASSLGGVISYNEQFF
14 . TRBJ2-5 TRBV7-9 . CASSSQGGVETQYF
18 once TRBJ2-6 TRBV5-1 . CASSPQTVFRYGANVLTF
16 . TRBJ2-3 TRBV5-1 TRBD1 CASSPWTGAVTDTQYF
14 . TRBJ1-5 TRBV10-2 TRBD1 CASSRGTGPQPQHF
15 . TRBJ1-5 TRBV19 . CASRDDRSSNQPQHF
13 . TRBJ2-7 TRBV5-1 . CASSLSGGDEQYF
14 . TRBJ2-3 TRBV28 . CASSLPQNPDTQYF
14 . TRBJ2-5 TRBV5-1 TRBD1 CASSRTGGAETQYF
15 few TRBJ1-6 TRBV6-1 . CASTVKSSYNSPLHF
15 . TRBJ2-2 TRBV7-9 TRBD1 CASSFPGQGTGELFF
11 . TRBJ2-7 TRBV5-6 . CASSFQYEQYF
14 . TRBJ1-1 TRBV29-1 . CSAFPQGTNTEAFF
15 few TRBJ1-2 TRBV6-5 TRBD1 CASSLGQGTLYGYTF
16 . TRBJ2-1 TRBV9 TRBD2 CASSVATSGVQNEQFF
14 . TRBJ1-1 TRBV18 TRBD1 CASSGQGADTEAFF
14 . TRBJ2-7 TRBV5-4 . CASSLQRRDSEQYF
15 . TRBJ1-1 TRBV4-1 . CASSQEIGGGTEAFF
17 once TRBJ2-1 TRBV18 TRBD2 CASGGLAGGLGLNEQFF
15 . TRBJ2-1 TRBV28 TRBD2 CASSLGLAGYNEQFF
15 few TRBJ1-6 TRBV30 TRBD1 CAWSPAGQGNSPLHF
13 . TRBJ2-3 TRBV30 . CAWSPTPGHGANF
13 . TRBJ2-5 TRBV30 . CAWAYDSKETQYF
13 . TRBJ1-1 TRBV30 . CAWSGSGNTEAFF